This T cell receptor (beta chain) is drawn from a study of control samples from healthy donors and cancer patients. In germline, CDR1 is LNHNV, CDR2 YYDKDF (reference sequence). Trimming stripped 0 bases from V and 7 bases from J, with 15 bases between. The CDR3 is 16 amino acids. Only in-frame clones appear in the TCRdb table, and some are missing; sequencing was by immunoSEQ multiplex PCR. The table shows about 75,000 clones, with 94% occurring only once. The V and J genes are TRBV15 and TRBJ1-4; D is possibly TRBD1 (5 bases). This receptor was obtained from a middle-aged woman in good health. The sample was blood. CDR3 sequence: CATSRDEGALSEKLFF. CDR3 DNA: TGTGCCACCAGCAGAGATGAAGGGGCGTTGAGTGAAAAACTGTTTTTT.